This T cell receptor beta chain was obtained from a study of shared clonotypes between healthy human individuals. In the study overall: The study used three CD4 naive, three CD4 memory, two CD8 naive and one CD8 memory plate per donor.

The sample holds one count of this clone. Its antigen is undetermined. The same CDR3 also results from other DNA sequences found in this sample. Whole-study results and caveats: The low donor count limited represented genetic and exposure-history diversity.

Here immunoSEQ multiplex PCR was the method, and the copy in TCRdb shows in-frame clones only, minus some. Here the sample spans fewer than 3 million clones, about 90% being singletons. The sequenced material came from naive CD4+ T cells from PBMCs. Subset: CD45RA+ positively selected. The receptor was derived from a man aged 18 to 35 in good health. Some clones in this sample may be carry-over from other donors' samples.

The CDR3 sequence is CASSLGPQETQYF. CDR3 DNA sequence: TGTGCCAGCAGCTTGGGTCCCCAAGAGACCCAGTACTTC. The V call is TRBV5-5, the J call TRBJ2-5; D remains ambiguous. The CDR3 totals 13 residues. Germline lookup yields CDR1 SGHKS and CDR2 YYEKEE (reference sequence). Trimming removed 0 bases at V and 1 base at J, with 4 bases between.